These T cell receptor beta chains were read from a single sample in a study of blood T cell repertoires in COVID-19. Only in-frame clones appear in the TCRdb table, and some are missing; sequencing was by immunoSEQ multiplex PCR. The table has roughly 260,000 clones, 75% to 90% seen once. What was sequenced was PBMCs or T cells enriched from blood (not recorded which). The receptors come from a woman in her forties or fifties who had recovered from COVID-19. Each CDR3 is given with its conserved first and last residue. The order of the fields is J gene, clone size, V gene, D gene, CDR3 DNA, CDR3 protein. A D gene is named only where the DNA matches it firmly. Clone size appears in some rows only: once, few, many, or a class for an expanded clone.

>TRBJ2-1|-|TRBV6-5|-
TGTGCCAGCAGTCTCAGGGGTAATGAGCAGTTCTTC
CASSLRGNEQFF
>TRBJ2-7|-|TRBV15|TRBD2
TGTGCCACCAGCAGAGATACGGGGGGCTACGAGCAGTACTTC
CATSRDTGGYEQYF
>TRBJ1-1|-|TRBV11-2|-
TGTGCCAGCACCACAAAGGGCACAGGGTTCACTGAAGCTTTCTTT
CASTTKGTGFTEAFF
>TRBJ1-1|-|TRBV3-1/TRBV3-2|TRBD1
TGTGCCAGCAGCCTCAGGGGGAGGAACACTGAAGCTTTCTTT
CASSLRGRNTEAFF
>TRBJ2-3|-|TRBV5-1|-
TGCGCCAGCAGCCCCGGACCTCCCGGGACATTGGCAGATACGCAGTATTTT
CASSPGPPGTLADTQYF
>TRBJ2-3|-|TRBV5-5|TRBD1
TGTGCCAGCAGCTTGGACCGACAGGGGAGTCTTCCAGATACGCAGTATTTT
CASSLDRQGSLPDTQYF
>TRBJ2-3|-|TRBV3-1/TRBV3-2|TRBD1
TGTGCCAGCAGCCAATACCGACAGGGTGATACGCAGTATTTT
CASSQYRQGDTQYF
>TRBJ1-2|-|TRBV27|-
TGTGCCAGCAGTTTCACAAGACAGGTCAGAGTGAATGGCTACACCTTC
CASSFTRQVRVNGYTF
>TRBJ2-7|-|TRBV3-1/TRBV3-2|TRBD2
TGTGCCAGCAGCCTATCACCCGGGACTAGCGAGCAGTACTTC
CASSLSPGTSEQYF
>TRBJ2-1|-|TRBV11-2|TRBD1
TGTGCCAGCAGCATGACGCGGGGACAGGGGATTGAGCAGTTCTTC
CASSMTRGQGIEQFF
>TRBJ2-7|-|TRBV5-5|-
TGTGCCAGCAGCTTGGGGCAGGGGCTATACGAGCAGTACTTC
CASSLGQGLYEQYF
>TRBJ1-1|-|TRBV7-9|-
TGTGCCAGCAGCCCACCAGGGCGGGGTGAAGCTTTCTTT
CASSPPGRGEAFF
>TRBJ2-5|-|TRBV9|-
TGTGCCAGCAGGGGGGCCGGAGAGACCCAGTACTTC
CASRGAGETQYF
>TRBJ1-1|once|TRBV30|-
TGTGCCTGGAGTGAACCCTCCGGGATGAACACTGAAGCTTTCTTT
CAWSEPSGMNTEAFF
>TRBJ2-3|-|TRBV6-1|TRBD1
TGTGCCAGCAGTGAAGGTAGGGGGCGCGCAGATACGCAGTATTTT
CASSEGRGRADTQYF
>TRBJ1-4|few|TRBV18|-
TGTGCCAGCTCACCAGTGGGGCATGGAGTCACTAATGAAAAACTGTTTTTT
CASSPVGHGVTNEKLFF
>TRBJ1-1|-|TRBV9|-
TGTGCCAGCACCAGTTACAGACAGCCTGAAGCTTTCTTT
CASTSYRQPEAFF
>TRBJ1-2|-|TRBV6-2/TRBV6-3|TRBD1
TGTGCCAGCAGTTACCACCTTTTCCGGACAGGGGACTTCTATGGCTACACCTTC
CASSYHLFRTGDFYGYTF
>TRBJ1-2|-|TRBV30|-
TGTGCCTGGAGTTTACTCTATGGCTACACCTTC
CAWSLLYGYTF
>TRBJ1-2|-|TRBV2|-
TGTGCCAGCAGTGAAGACAGCTCTCGGCCCTTTGGCTACACCTTC
CASSEDSSRPFGYTF
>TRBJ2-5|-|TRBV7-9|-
TGTGCCAGCAGCTTAGGAAGAGGGCGGGAGACCCAGTACTTC
CASSLGRGRETQYF
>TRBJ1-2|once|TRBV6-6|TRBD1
TGTGCCAGCAGACCCGGACAGGGGGCGAACTATGGCTACACCTTC
CASRPGQGANYGYTF
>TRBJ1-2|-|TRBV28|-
TGTGCCAGCAGTTTGGGAGCTCGAAGCAACTATGGCTACACCTTC
CASSLGARSNYGYTF
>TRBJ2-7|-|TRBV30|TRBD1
TGTGCCTGGAACCGGGACAGGCTGACCCGGGGGCAGTACTTC
CAWNRDRLTRGQYF
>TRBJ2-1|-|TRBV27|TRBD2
TGTGCCAGCAGTTTATCGGCGGGGGAGTCGTATGAGCAGTTCTTC
CASSLSAGESYEQFF
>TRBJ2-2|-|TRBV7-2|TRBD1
TGTGCCAGCAGCTCCAGACAGGGGAACGGGGAGCTGTTTTTT
CASSSRQGNGELFF
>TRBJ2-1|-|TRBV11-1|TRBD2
TGTGCCAGCAGCGAGGGGACTAGCGGGAGGGATGAGCAGTTCTTC
CASSEGTSGRDEQFF
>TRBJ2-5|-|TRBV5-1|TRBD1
TGCGCCAGCAGCTTGGCAGGAACAGGGGGCGCGGGGGAGACCCAGTACTTC
CASSLAGTGGAGETQYF
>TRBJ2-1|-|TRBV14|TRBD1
TGTGCCAGCAGACCGGGACAGGCTACCAATGAGCAGTTCTTC
CASRPGQATNEQFF
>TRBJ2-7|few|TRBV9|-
TGTGCCAGCAGCGTTGGCCAGGGGACCCACTACGAGCAGTACTTC
CASSVGQGTHYEQYF
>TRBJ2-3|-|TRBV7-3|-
TGTGCCAGCAGCCCCTCGGGCACAGATACGCAGTATTTT
CASSPSGTDTQYF
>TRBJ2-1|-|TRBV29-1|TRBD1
TGCAGCGCCTGGGACAGGGGGCAGTTCTTC
CSAWDRGQFF
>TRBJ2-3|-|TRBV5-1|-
TGCGCCAGCAGCGGGGGGACTTCAGATACGCAGTATTTT
CASSGGTSDTQYF
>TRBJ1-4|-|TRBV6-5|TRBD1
TGTGCCGCCCGGACAGGGGGTCACGAAAAACTGTTTTTT
CAARTGGHEKLFF
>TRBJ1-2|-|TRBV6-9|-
TGTGCCAGCAGTTATCCCGTTGCCCAGACTAACTATGGCTACACCTTC
CASSYPVAQTNYGYTF
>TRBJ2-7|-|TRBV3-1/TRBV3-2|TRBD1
TGTGCCAGCAGCTCCGCCCGGGACAGGGGGTACCACGAGCAGTACTTC
CASSSARDRGYHEQYF
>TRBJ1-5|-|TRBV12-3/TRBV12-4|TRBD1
TGTGCCAGCAGTTACAGGGGAGCTCAGCCCCAGCATTTT
CASSYRGAQPQHF
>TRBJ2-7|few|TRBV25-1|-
TGTGCCAGCAGTGAATTGGGGGGGCAGTACTTC
CASSELGGQYF
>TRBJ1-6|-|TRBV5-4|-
TGTGCCAGCAGCTTGGGAGGGGGGGATTCACCCCTCCACTTT
CASSLGGGDSPLHF
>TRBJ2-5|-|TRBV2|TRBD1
TGTGCCAGCAGGGGGACAGTTAAAGAGACCCAGTACTTC
CASRGTVKETQYF
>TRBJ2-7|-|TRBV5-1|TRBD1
TGCGCCAGCAGCTTGGAGACAGGGGGGAACTACGAGCAGTACTTC
CASSLETGGNYEQYF
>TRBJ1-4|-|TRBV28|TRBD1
TGTGCCAGCAGACGACAGGGAGTACATGATGAAAAACTGTTTTTT
CASRRQGVHDEKLFF
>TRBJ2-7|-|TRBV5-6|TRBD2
TGTGCCAGCAGCCCTGGCGGGACTAGCGGATACTCCTACGAGCAGTACTTC
CASSPGGTSGYSYEQYF
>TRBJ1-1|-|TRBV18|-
TGTGCCAGCTCACCTGCGGGGGGAGCTGAAGCTTTCTTT
CASSPAGGAEAFF
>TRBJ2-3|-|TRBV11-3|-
TGTGCCAGCAGCTTAGGGTTCGCGGGGGCCACAGATACGCAGTATTTT
CASSLGFAGATDTQYF
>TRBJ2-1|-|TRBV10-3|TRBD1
TGTGCCATACCGGGACAGGGGGCATCCCTAGCGGGACGGGCCGTTACCGACGCCTACAATGAGCAGTTCTTC
CAIPGQGASLAGRAVTDAYNEQFF
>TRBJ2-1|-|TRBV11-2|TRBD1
TGTGCCAGCAGCTTGAGGAACAGGGGCTATGAGCAGTTCTTC
CASSLRNRGYEQFF
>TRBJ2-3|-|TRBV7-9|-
TGTGCCAGCAGCCCCCCGGGGATGAACACAGATACGCAGTATTTT
CASSPPGMNTDTQYF